A selection of T cell receptor beta chains follows, all from one sample in a study of PD-L1 blockade in urothelial cancer. TCRdb keeps only in-frame clones here, not all; method: immunoSEQ multiplex PCR. In the table there are roughly 29,000 clones, approximately 80% of which are singletons. Sequenced material: PBMCs, taken around atezolizumab (anti-PD-L1) treatment. The source is a man aged 65-85 years with urothelial cancer. CDR3s include the opening cysteine and the closing phenylalanine or tryptophan. The order of the fields is D gene, V gene, J gene, clone size, CDR3 protein, CDR3 DNA. The D gene is left open where the match is weak. Clone size appears in some rows only: once, few, many, or a class for an expanded clone.

TRBD1	TRBV25-1	TRBJ1-1	-	CASSETRTGGNTEAFF	TGTGCCAGCAGTGAAACCAGGACAGGGGGTAACACTGAAGCTTTCTTT
TRBD2	TRBV19	TRBJ2-1	-	CASSILLAGSSYNEQFF	TGTGCCAGTAGTATCCTCCTAGCGGGAAGTTCCTACAATGAGCAGTTCTTC
TRBD1	TRBV2	TRBJ2-7	-	CASSTGGTYYEQYF	TGTGCCAGCAGCACAGGGGGCACTTACTACGAGCAGTACTTC
-	TRBV27	TRBJ2-7	-	CASSLMGGVTYEQYF	TGTGCCAGCAGCCTAATGGGGGGAGTGACGTACGAGCAGTACTTC
TRBD1	TRBV5-5	TRBJ2-7	-	CASSTTGGGEQYF	TGTGCCAGCAGCACCACAGGGGGCGGCGAGCAGTACTTC
TRBD1	TRBV5-1	TRBJ1-2	-	CASSRTGGDGYTF	TGCGCCAGCAGCAGGACAGGGGGGGATGGCTACACCTTC
TRBD2	TRBV15	TRBJ2-1	-	CATSSGTSGGPRGEQFF	TGTGCCACCAGCTCCGGGACTAGCGGGGGACCTCGAGGTGAGCAGTTCTTC
-	TRBV4-3	TRBJ2-7	few	CASSQDSGPPKYEQYF	TGCGCCAGCAGCCAAGATTCAGGGCCCCCGAAGTACGAGCAGTACTTC
TRBD2	TRBV5-4	TRBJ2-3	once	CASSFPSGGRRDTQYF	TGTGCCAGCAGCTTTCCTAGCGGGGGGCGGAGGGATACGCAGTATTTT
TRBD1	TRBV19	TRBJ2-2	-	CASGRTDRTGELFF	TGTGCCAGCGGACGGACGGACAGGACCGGGGAGCTGTTTTTT
TRBD1	TRBV14	TRBJ1-2	few	CASSQEGTGGGDRGYTF	TGTGCCAGCAGCCAAGAAGGGACAGGGGGCGGAGACCGTGGCTACACCTTC
TRBD1	TRBV28	TRBJ2-7	-	CASRTPGQGTYYEQYF	TGTGCCAGCAGGACACCGGGACAGGGGACTTATTACGAGCAGTACTTC
-	TRBV21-1	TRBJ1-5	-	CASSRTGGQPQHF	TGTGCCAGCAGCCGGACCGGGGGTCAGCCCCAGCATTTT
TRBD2	TRBV27	TRBJ2-1	few	CASRSGGDEQFF	TGTGCCAGCAGGAGCGGGGGCGATGAGCAGTTCTTC
TRBD2	TRBV27	TRBJ2-5	-	CASSPPPGTSGRAMETQYF	TGTGCCAGCAGCCCGCCCCCCGGGACTAGCGGGAGGGCAATGGAGACCCAGTACTTC
-	TRBV2	TRBJ1-5	-	CASSEGAPAGPQHF	TGTGCCAGCAGTGAAGGGGCTCCGGCGGGGCCCCAGCATTTT
TRBD1	TRBV6-1	TRBJ1-2	-	CASSEGLDRAYGYTF	TGTGCCAGCAGTGAAGGCCTCGACAGGGCCTATGGCTACACCTTC
TRBD2	TRBV7-2	TRBJ2-5	few	CASSLDLSGGGLETQYF	TGTGCCAGCAGCTTAGACTTGTCGGGGGGTGGCCTAGAGACCCAGTACTTC
TRBD2	TRBV25-1	TRBJ2-7	-	CATESSGRAVGEQYF	TGTGCCACCGAGTCTAGCGGGAGGGCCGTAGGCGAGCAGTACTTC
TRBD2	TRBV7-9	TRBJ2-1	-	CASSLGTRGSYNEQFF	TGTGCCAGCAGCTTAGGGACTAGGGGTTCCTACAATGAGCAGTTCTTC
-	TRBV4-2	TRBJ1-4	-	CASSQEGRRTNEKLFF	TGTGCCAGCAGCCAAGAGGGCCGGAGGACTAATGAAAAACTGTTTTTT
-	TRBV5-1	TRBJ1-3	-	CASQPGGAGNTIYF	TGCGCCAGCCAACCGGGAGGGGCTGGAAACACCATATATTTT
TRBD2	TRBV19	TRBJ2-5	-	CASSELGGVQETQYF	TGTGCCAGTAGTGAACTGGGAGGGGTCCAAGAGACCCAGTACTTC
-	TRBV7-8	TRBJ1-5	-	CASSRDAGNQPQHF	TGTGCCAGCAGCAGAGACGCCGGGAATCAGCCCCAGCATTTT
TRBD1	TRBV12-5	TRBJ1-2	-	CASGPNPGQGPIGYTF	TGTGCTAGTGGTCCCAATCCGGGACAGGGGCCTATTGGCTACACCTTC
-	TRBV5-6	TRBJ1-2	-	CASSLAAAGRGYTF	TGTGCCAGCAGCTTGGCGGCTGCGGGACGGGGCTACACCTTC
-	TRBV2	TRBJ2-5	-	CASSWGGVQETQYF	TGTGCCAGCAGTTGGGGGGGCGTTCAAGAGACCCAGTACTTC
-	TRBV4-1	TRBJ2-7	few	CASSQPIFGEQYF	TGCGCCAGCAGCCAACCAATATTCGGCGAGCAGTACTTC
TRBD2	TRBV5-1	TRBJ2-1	-	CASSLAPSGIDEQFF	TGCGCCAGCAGCTTAGCCCCTAGCGGGATAGATGAGCAGTTCTTC
-	TRBV28	TRBJ2-5	-	CASSALLGQETQYF	TGTGCCAGCAGTGCTCTACTAGGCCAAGAGACCCAGTACTTC
-	TRBV6-1	TRBJ2-3	-	CASSLAAFTDTQYF	TGTGCCAGCAGCCTGGCCGCTTTTACAGATACGCAGTATTTT
-	TRBV4-3	TRBJ1-3	-	CASSQDPLGGISGNTIYF	TGCGCCAGCAGCCAAGATCCCCTCGGGGGGATCTCTGGAAACACCATATATTTT
-	TRBV4-3	TRBJ2-4	-	CASSPEGRGIQYF	TGCGCCAGCAGCCCCGAAGGCCGGGGCATTCAGTACTTC
TRBD2	TRBV9	TRBJ2-1	-	CASSVFPSGRGNEQFF	TGTGCCAGCAGCGTTTTCCCTAGCGGGAGGGGGAATGAGCAGTTCTTC
-	TRBV7-2	TRBJ1-2	few	CASSLGWAGVYGYTF	TGTGCCAGCAGCTTAGGGTGGGCAGGGGTCTATGGCTACACCTTC
-	TRBV5-1	TRBJ1-3	-	CASSFSSSGNTIYF	TGCGCCAGCAGCTTCTCGAGCTCTGGAAACACCATATATTTT
TRBD1	TRBV7-9	TRBJ1-2	-	CASSSGRDREYGYTF	TGTGCCAGCAGCTCAGGGCGGGACAGGGAATATGGCTACACCTTC
-	TRBV27	TRBJ2-1	-	CASSEGVATNEQFF	TGTGCCAGCAGTGAGGGGGTCGCGACCAATGAGCAGTTCTTC
-	TRBV19	TRBJ1-1	-	CASSITGWNTEAFF	TGTGCCAGTAGTATCACAGGGTGGAACACTGAAGCTTTCTTT
TRBD1	TRBV5-1	TRBJ2-7	-	CASSLPGTGAYEQYF	TGCGCCAGCAGCTTACCCGGGACAGGAGCCTACGAGCAGTACTTC
-	TRBV7-7	TRBJ2-3	-	CASSFSETDTQYF	TGTGCCAGCAGCTTTAGCGAGACAGATACGCAGTATTTT